A selection of T cell receptor beta chains follows, all from one sample in a study of tumor-infiltrating lymphocytes in localized non-small cell lung cancer. Only in-frame clones appear in the TCRdb table, and some are missing; sequencing was by immunoSEQ multiplex PCR. The profile shows fewer than 15,000 clones, about 66% of them singletons. The sequenced sample was lung tumor tissue. Every receptor here comes from a human donor with non-small cell lung cancer. Both conserved end residues are part of each CDR3. D genes are given only for firm matches. For some rows the clone size is stated as once, few or many, or as a class when expanded; others skip it.

V	size	J	D	CDR3	DNA
TRBV29-1	.	TRBJ2-1	TRBD2	CSVEQPGRGGNDEQFF	TGCAGCGTTGAGCAGCCAGGACGGGGGGGTAACGATGAGCAGTTCTTC
TRBV10-2	.	TRBJ1-2	.	CASSEPRDGLSIRGYTF	TGCGCCAGCAGTGAGCCCCGGGACGGCTTAAGTATCAGGGGCTACACCTTC
TRBV5-1	.	TRBJ1-4	.	CASSFGSATNEKLFF	TGCGCCAGCAGCTTTGGCAGTGCAACTAATGAAAAACTGTTTTTT
TRBV18	.	TRBJ2-1	.	CASSPPASAGNEQFF	TGTGCCAGCTCACCACCAGCTAGCGCGGGGAATGAGCAGTTCTTC
TRBV10-3	few	TRBJ1-3	.	CAIKDSLSNTIYF	TGTGCCATCAAGGACAGTCTTTCAAACACCATATATTTT
TRBV9	.	TRBJ2-7	TRBD1	CASSVGTGTGVLSYEQYF	TGTGCCAGCAGCGTAGGGACCGGGACAGGGGTTCTCTCCTACGAGCAGTACTTC
TRBV6-6	.	TRBJ2-2	.	CASRPQGSGGELFF	TGTGCCAGCAGGCCCCAGGGGTCGGGCGGGGAGCTGTTTTTT
TRBV7-2	.	TRBJ2-7	TRBD2	CASAPRLAGAAYEQYF	TGTGCCAGCGCCCCCAGACTAGCGGGAGCAGCCTACGAGCAGTACTTC
TRBV29-1	.	TRBJ2-7	.	CSVEVADITYEQYF	TGCAGCGTTGAAGTGGCGGACATCACCTACGAGCAGTACTTC
TRBV4-1	.	TRBJ2-1	.	CASRPGLDSYNEQFF	TGCGCCAGCAGGCCGGGGTTGGACTCCTACAATGAGCAGTTCTTC
TRBV21-1	.	TRBJ2-1	.	CASCPPGVGNEQFF	TGTGCCAGCTGCCCCCCGGGAGTTGGCAATGAGCAGTTCTTC
TRBV19	.	TRBJ2-2	TRBD1	CASRWDSNTGELFF	TGTGCCAGTCGTTGGGACAGCAACACCGGGGAGCTGTTTTTT
TRBV18	.	TRBJ2-3	.	CASSPPTSTDTQYF	TGTGCCAGCTCACCACCTACCAGCACAGATACGCAGTATTTT
TRBV14	.	TRBJ2-1	.	CASSHIGSSYNEQFF	TGTGCCAGCAGCCACATCGGGAGCTCCTACAATGAGCAGTTCTTC
TRBV7-3	.	TRBJ2-2	.	CASSSSGLNTGELFF	TGTGCCAGCAGCTCCTCGGGGCTGAACACCGGGGAGCTGTTTTTT
TRBV2	once	TRBJ1-1	.	CASRTVSSTEAFF	TGTGCCAGCAGGACAGTTTCGAGCACTGAAGCTTTCTTT
TRBV6-6	.	TRBJ2-7	TRBD1	CASSYKSAGGPYEQYF	TGTGCCAGCAGTTACAAGTCGGCAGGGGGCCCATACGAGCAGTACTTC
TRBV18	.	TRBJ2-5	.	CASSRSVQETQYF	TGTGCCAGCTCACGTTCTGTCCAAGAGACCCAGTACTTC
TRBV6-6	.	TRBJ2-7	.	CASSPRGQLYEQYF	TGTGCCAGCAGTCCCAGAGGACAGCTCTACGAGCAGTACTTC
TRBV7-8	once	TRBJ2-3	TRBD2	CASSWRGGDSTQYF	TGTGCCAGCAGCTGGCGGGGGGGGGACAGCACGCAGTATTTT
TRBV2	.	TRBJ2-2	.	CADSSIGSTGELFF	TGTGCCGATTCGAGTATCGGAAGCACCGGGGAGCTGTTTTTT
TRBV19	.	TRBJ2-4	.	CASSTRGVTAKNIQYF	TGTGCCAGTAGTACCCGCGGGGTTACCGCCAAAAACATTCAGTACTTC
TRBV5-1	.	TRBJ1-2	.	CASRGDASYGYTF	TGCGCCAGCAGGGGAGACGCTAGCTATGGCTACACCTTC
TRBV5-4	.	TRBJ2-7	TRBD2	CASSLGSGGDYEQYF	TGTGCCAGCAGCTTGGGTAGCGGGGGGGACTACGAGCAGTACTTC
TRBV2	.	TRBJ2-7	TRBD2	CASSDLAGDPYEQYF	TGTGCCAGCAGTGACCTAGCGGGAGACCCCTACGAGCAGTACTTC
TRBV7-2	.	TRBJ1-1	.	CASSPFPRGNTEAFF	TGTGCCAGCAGCCCCTTCCCCCGGGGTAACACTGAAGCTTTCTTT
TRBV19	.	TRBJ2-7	.	CASSIYQGGEQYF	TGTGCCAGTAGTATCTATCAGGGGGGAGAGCAGTACTTC
TRBV4-1	few	TRBJ1-4	.	CASSQVEQFYEKLFF	TGCGCCAGCAGCCAAGTGGAACAGTTTTATGAAAAACTGTTTTTT
TRBV14	.	TRBJ2-5	.	CASSQVRGETQYF	TGTGCCAGCAGCCAAGTAAGGGGTGAGACCCAGTACTTC
TRBV6-5	medium-sized	TRBJ2-7	TRBD2	CASSYSTSGGSYEQYF	TGTGCCAGCAGTTACTCGACTTCGGGAGGCTCCTACGAGCAGTACTTC
TRBV28	medium-sized	TRBJ1-3	TRBD1	CASSPPGTGGNTIYF	TGTGCCAGCAGTCCACCGGGGACAGGGGGAAACACCATATATTTT
TRBV30	.	TRBJ1-5	.	CAWSGGAGQPQHF	TGTGCCTGGAGCGGGGGCGCGGGTCAGCCCCAGCATTTT
TRBV5-4	.	TRBJ2-7	TRBD1	CASSLDPGQGLREQYF	TGTGCCAGCAGCTTAGACCCGGGACAGGGGTTGAGAGAGCAGTACTTC
TRBV7-2	.	TRBJ2-7	.	CASSYRRYEQYF	TGTGCCAGCAGCTACAGGCGATACGAGCAGTACTTC
TRBV29-1	.	TRBJ2-1	.	CSVEGVRGSGSYNEQFF	TGCAGCGTTGAAGGGGTGCGGGGTAGCGGATCCTACAATGAGCAGTTCTTC
TRBV5-4	.	TRBJ2-1	.	CASSLGGRGIHNEQFF	TGTGCCAGCAGCCTCGGGGGGCGGGGGATCCACAATGAGCAGTTCTTC
TRBV4-1	.	TRBJ1-5	.	CASSQEGEGQPQHF	TGCGCCAGCAGCCAAGAGGGGGAAGGACAGCCCCAGCATTTT